This T cell receptor (beta chain) was captured by sequencing in a study of cytomegalovirus exposure and HLA in healthy donors. On the study more broadly: Most genotyped donors, around 86% of 398, had Caucasian-associated genetic ancestry.

Study-level points and caveats: Across donors, most TCRs were seen rarely, yet some public ones were widespread. According to a later analysis, donors in an Asian-associated ancestry cluster reportedly had fewer N-insertions than the roughly 630-donor mean.

Between the trimmed V and J ends, which lost 4 bases and 6 bases, there was a span of 11 bases. This CDR3 is built from 13 residues. Germline V gene sequence: CDR1 SGHDT, CDR2 YYEEEE. Concerning this clone itself: Its antigen is as yet unknown.

The PCR employed 60 Vbeta primers together with 13 Jbeta primers. The repertoire was sequenced with immunoSEQ multiplex PCR; TCRdb's copy has only in-frame clones and lacks some. The table has about 110,000 clones, 69% seen once. The chain is built from TRBV5-6 and TRBJ1-5; the D is unclear. The material sequenced was PBMCs. The sequence was obtained from a man younger than 45 in good health and CMV-seronegative. The CDR3 spells CASSRRPGQPQHF. The DNA for the CDR3 is TGTGCCAGCAGCCGGAGGCCCGGTCAGCCCCAGCATTTT.